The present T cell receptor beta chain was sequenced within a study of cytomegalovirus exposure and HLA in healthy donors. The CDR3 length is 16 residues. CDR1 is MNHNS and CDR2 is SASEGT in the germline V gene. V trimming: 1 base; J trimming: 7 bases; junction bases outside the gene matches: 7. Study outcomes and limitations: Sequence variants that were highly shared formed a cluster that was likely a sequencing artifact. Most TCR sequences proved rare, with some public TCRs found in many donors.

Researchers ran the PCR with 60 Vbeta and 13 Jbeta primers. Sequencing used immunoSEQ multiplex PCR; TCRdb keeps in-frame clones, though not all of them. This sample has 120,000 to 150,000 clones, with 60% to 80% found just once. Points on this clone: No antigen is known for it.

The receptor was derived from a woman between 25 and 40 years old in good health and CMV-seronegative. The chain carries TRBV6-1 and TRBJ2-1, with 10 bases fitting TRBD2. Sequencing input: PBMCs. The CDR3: CASSEVTLAGDNEQFF. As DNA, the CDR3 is TGTGCCAGCAGTGAAGTTACGCTAGCGGGGGATAATGAGCAGTTCTTC.